This TCR beta chain appears in the sequencing data of a study of early T cells in non-severe SARS-CoV-2 infection. Study information: Sequenced material consisted of bulk RNA (from unsorted whole blood), and chains were unpaired. Study-wide results and limits: VDJdb matching favored anti-spike CD8 responses, missing private and CD4 specificities.

The CDR3 length is 12 residues. Trimming pared 6 bases from V and 1 base from J, leaving 9 bases between. The germline V gene has CDR1 DFQATT and CDR2 SNEGSKA (reference sequence). This clonotype was seen ten or more times. Its antigen is undetermined. Attached unique molecular identifiers marked individual cDNA molecules. Each CDR3 protein gets one entry after TCRdb re-called the 5' RACE reads with MiXCR. Of about 50,000 distinct CDR3 sequences detected, 7.5% to 9.5% appear once; the ten largest clones hold 4% to 5.5%. This TCR was recovered from an adult who was a healthcare worker with PCR-confirmed SARS-CoV-2 infection or an uninfected control (not recorded which). This chain joins TRBV20-1 and TRBJ1-1; no firm D call. Source material: whole blood. CDR3 protein: CSAEVSNTEAFF. In nucleotides, the CDR3 is TGCAGTGCCGAGGTATCGAACACTGAAGCTTTCTTT.